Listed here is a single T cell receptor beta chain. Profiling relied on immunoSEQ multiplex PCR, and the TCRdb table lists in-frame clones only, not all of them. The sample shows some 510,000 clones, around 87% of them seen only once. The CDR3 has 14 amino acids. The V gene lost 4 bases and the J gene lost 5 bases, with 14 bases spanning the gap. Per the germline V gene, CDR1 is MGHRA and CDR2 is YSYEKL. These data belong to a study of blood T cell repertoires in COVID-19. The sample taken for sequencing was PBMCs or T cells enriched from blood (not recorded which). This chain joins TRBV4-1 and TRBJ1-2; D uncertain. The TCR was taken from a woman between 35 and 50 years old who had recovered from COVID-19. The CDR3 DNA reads TGCGCCAGCAGCCCCGGAGGGAGGAGGTATGGCTACACCTTC. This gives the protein CASSPGGRRYGYTF.